This T cell receptor beta chain was documented in a study of T cell repertoires in cytomegalovirus infection. Study-level background: Public TCR beta signatures provided an indication of both CMV infection and a matching HLA type.

One entry per CDR3 protein, called by TCRdb with MiXCR from the reads. The sample has roughly 630,000 distinct CDR3 sequences, roughly a quarter seen once. The CDR3 consists of 15 residues. Germline V gene sequence: CDR1 SGHAT, CDR2 FQNNGV. With 1 base clipped from V and 2 bases from J, the junction kept 4 bases outside the gene matches. Regarding the study as a whole: CMV-specific TCR beta clonotypes restricted by HLA-C were the ones dominating the ex vivo response. The cumulative frequency of public TCR beta families identified carriers of CMV plus the relevant HLA.

This clonotype occurred many times. As yet, its antigen is unknown. Input material: CD8+ T cells from PBMCs. The J gene is TRBJ1-2, the V gene TRBV11-2, with 7 bases identical to TRBD1. The clonotype comes from a human donor in good health (CMV status not recorded). Some clones in this sample may be carry-over from other donors' samples. The CDR3 here is CASSLVQGVNYGYTF. The CDR3, as DNA: TGTGCCAGCAGCTTAGTCCAGGGGGTCAACTATGGCTACACCTTC.